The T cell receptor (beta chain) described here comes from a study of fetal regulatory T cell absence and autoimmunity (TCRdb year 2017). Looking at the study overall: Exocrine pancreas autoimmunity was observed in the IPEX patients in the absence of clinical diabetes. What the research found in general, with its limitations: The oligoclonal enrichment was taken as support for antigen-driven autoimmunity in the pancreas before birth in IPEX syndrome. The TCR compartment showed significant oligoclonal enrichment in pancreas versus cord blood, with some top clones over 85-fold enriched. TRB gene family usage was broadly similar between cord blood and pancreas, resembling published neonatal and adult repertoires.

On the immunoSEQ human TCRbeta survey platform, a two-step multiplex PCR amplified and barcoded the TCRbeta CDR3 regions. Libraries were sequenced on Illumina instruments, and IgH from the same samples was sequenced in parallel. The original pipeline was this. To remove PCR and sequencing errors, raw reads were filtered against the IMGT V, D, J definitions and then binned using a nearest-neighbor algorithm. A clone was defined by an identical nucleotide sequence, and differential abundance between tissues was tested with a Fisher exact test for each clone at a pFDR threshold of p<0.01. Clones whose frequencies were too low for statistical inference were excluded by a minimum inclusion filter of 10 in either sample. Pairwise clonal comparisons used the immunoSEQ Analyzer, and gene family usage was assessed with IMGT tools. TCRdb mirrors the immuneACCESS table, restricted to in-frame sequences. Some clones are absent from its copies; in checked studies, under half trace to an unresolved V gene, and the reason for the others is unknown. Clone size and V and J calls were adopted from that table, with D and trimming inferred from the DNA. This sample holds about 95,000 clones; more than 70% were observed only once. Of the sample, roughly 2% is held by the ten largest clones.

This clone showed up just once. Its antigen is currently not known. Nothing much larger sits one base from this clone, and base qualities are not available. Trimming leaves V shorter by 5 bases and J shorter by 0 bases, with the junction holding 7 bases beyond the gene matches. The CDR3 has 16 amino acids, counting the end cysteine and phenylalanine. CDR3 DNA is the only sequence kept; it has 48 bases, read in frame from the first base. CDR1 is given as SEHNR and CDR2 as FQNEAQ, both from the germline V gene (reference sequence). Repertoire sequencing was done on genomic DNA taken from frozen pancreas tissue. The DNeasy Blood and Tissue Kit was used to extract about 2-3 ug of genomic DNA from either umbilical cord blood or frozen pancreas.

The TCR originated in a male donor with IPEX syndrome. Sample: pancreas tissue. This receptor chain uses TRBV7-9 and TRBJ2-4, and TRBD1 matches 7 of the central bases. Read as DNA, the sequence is TGTGCCAGCAGCCCCGGGACAGTCCTAGCCAAAAACATTCAGTACTTC. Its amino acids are CASSPGTVLAKNIQYF.